Listed here is a single T cell receptor (beta chain). Its antigen is not known. The data were obtained in a study of shared clonotypes between healthy human individuals. Study-level findings and limits: Despite large depth, rarefaction showed incomplete sorted-subset sequencing.

Deep was the level used in running the assay. TCRdb keeps only in-frame clones here, not all; method: immunoSEQ multiplex PCR. The sample includes millions of clones, just over 90% of them seen just once. This CDR3 comprises 15 residues. Germline loops: CDR1 MNHNY, CDR2 SVGAGI (reference sequence). Trimming pared 3 bases from V and 7 bases from J, leaving 15 bases between. The chain recombines TRBV6-6 with TRBJ1-4, with D possibly TRBD1 on 5 matching bases. The source is a man aged 18 to 30 in good health. Some clones in this sample may be carry-over from other donors' samples. Sequences were obtained from naive CD4+ T cells from PBMCs. Sample subset: CD45RA+ positively selected. CDR3 sequence (DNA): TGTGCCAGCAGTTATACCAGGGCGTCTGGTGAAAAACTGTTTTTT. Translation gives CASSYTRASGEKLFF.